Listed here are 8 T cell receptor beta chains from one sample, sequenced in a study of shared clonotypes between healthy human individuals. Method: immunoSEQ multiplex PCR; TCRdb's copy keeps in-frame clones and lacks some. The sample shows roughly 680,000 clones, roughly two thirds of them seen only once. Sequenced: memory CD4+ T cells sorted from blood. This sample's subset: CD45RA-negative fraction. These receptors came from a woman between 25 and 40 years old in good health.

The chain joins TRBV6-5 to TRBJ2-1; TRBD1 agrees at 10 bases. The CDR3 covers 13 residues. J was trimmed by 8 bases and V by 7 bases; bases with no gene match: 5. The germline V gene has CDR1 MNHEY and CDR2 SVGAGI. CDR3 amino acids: CASNRQGAYEQFF. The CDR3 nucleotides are TGTGCCAGCAATCGACAGGGGGCTTATGAGCAGTTCTTC.

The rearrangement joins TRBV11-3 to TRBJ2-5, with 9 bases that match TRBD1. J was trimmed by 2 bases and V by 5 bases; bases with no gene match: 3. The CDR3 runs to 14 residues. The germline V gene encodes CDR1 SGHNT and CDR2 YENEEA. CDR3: CASSRDREQETQYF. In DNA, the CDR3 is TGTGCCAGCAGCCGGGACAGGGAACAAGAGACCCAGTACTTC.

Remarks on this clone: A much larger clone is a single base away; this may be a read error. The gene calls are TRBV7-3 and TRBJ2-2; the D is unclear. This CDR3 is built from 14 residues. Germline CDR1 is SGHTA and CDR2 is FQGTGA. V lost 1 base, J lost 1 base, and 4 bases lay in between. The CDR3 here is CASSLSGNTGELFF. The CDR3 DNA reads TGTGCCAGCAGCTTAAGCGGGAACACCGGGGAGCTGTTTTTT.

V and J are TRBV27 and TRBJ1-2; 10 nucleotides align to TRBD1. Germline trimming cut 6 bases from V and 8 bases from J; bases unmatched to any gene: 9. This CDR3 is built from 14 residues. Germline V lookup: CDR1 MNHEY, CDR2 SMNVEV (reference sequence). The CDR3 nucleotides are TGTGCCAGCAGCCCGCGAAGGGACAGGGGCGGCTACACCTTC. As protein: CASSPRRDRGGYTF.

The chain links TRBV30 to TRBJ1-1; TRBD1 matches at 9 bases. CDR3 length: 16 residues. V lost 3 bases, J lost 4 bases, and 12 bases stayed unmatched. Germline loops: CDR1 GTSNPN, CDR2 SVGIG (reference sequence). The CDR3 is CAWSRDRDLRGTEAFF. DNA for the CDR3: TGTGCCTGGAGCCGGGACAGGGACCTCAGGGGCACTGAAGCTTTCTTT.

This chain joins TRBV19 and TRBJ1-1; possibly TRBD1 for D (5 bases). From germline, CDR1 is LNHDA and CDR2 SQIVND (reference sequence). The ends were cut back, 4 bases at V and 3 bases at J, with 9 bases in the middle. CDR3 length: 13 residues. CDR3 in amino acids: CASSTPGYTEAFF. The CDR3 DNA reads TGTGCCAGTAGTACCCCAGGGTACACTGAAGCTTTCTTT.

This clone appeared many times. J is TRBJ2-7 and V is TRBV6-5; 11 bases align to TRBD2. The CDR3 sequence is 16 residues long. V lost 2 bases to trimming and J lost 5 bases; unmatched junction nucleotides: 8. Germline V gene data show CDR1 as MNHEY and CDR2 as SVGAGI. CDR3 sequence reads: CASSYLRLAGSHEQYF. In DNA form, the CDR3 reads TGTGCCAGCAGTTACCTTAGACTAGCGGGAAGCCACGAGCAGTACTTC.

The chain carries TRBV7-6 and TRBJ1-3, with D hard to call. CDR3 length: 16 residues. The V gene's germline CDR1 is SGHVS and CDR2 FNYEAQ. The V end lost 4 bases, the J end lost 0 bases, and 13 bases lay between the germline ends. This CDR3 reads CASSSAGPSSGNTIYF. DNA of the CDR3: TGTGCCAGCAGCTCAGCCGGACCGAGCTCTGGAAACACCATATATTTT.